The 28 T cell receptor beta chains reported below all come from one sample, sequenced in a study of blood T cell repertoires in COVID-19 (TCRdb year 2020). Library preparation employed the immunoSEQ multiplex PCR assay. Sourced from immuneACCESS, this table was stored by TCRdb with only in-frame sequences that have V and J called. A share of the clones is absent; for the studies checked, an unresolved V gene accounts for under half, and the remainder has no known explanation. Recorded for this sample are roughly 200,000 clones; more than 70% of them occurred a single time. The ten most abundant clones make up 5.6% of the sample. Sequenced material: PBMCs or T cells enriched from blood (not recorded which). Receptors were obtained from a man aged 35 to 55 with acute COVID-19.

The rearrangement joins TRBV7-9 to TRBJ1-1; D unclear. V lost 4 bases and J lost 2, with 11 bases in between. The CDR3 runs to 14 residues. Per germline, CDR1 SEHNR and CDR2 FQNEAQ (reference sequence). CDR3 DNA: TGTGCCAGCAGCTGGGAATCGGGAAACACTGAAGCTTTCTTT. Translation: CASSWESGNTEAFF.

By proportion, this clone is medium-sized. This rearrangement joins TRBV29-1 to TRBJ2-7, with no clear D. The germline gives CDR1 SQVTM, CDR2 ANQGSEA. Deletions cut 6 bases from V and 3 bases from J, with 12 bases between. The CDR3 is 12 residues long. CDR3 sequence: CSVLADLYEQYF. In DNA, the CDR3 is TGCAGCGTATTAGCCGACCTCTACGAGCAGTACTTC.

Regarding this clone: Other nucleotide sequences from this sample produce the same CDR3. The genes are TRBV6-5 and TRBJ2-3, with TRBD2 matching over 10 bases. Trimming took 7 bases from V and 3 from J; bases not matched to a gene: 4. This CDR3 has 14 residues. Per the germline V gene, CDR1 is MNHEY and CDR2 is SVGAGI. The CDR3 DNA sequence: TGTGCCAGCAAACCGGGACTAGCGACAGATACGCAGTATTTT. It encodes CASKPGLATDTQYF.

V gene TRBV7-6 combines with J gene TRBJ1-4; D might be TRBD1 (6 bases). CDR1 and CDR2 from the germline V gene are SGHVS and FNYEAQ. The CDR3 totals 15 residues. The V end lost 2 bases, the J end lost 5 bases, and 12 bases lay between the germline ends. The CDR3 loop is CASSLQGRGNEKLFF. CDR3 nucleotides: TGTGCCAGCAGCTTACAGGGGAGGGGGAATGAAAAACTGTTTTTT. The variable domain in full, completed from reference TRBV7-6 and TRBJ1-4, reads GAGVSQSPRYKVTKRGQDVALRCDPISGHVSLYWYRQALGQGPEFLTYFNYEAQQDKSGLPNDRFSAERPEGSISTLTIQRTEQRDSAMYRCASSLQGRGNEKLFFGSGTQLSVL.

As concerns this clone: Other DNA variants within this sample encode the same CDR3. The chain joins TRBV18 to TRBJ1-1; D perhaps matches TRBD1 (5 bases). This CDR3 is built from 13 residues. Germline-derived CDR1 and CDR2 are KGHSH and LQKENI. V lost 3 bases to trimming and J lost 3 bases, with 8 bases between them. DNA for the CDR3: TGTGCCAGCTCACCCCAGGGTGACACTGAAGCTTTCTTT. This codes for CASSPQGDTEAFF.

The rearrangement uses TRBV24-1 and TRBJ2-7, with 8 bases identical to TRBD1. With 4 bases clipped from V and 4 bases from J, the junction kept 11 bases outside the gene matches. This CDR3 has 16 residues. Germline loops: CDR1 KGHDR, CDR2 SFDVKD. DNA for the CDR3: TGTGCCACCAGTGAAGGGGGACAGGTTTCTGTTTACGAGCAGTACTTC. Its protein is CATSEGGQVSVYEQYF.

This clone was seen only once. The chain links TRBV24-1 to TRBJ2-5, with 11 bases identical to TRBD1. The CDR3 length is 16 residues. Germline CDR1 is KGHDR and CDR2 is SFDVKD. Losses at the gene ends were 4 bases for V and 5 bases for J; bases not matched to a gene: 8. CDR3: CATSDRLDRGPETQYF. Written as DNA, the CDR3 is TGTGCCACCAGTGACCGCCTGGACAGGGGGCCGGAGACCCAGTACTTC.

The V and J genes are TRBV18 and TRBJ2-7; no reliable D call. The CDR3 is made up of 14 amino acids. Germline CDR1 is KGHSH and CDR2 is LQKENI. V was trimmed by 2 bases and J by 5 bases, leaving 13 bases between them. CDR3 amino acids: CASSPGSSFHEQYF. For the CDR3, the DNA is TGTGCCAGCTCACCAGGCTCTAGTTTCCACGAGCAGTACTTC.

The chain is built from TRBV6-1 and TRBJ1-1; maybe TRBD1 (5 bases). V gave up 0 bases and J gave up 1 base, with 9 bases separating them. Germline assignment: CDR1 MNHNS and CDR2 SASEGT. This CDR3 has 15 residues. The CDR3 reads CASSEADGGNTEAFF. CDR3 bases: TGTGCCAGCAGTGAAGCCGACGGGGGGAACACTGAAGCTTTCTTT.

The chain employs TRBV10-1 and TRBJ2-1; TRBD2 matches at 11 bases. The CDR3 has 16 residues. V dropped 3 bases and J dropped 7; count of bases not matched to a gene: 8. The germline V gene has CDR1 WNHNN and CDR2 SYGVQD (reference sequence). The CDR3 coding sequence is TGCGCCAGCAGTGACAGGCTAGCGGGAGGACGGAATGAGCAGTTCTTC. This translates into CASSDRLAGGRNEQFF.

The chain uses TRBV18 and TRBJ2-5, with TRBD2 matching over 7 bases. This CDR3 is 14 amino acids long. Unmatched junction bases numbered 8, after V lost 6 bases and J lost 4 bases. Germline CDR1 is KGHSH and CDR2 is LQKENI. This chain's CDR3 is CASSSGGRAETQYF. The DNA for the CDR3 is TGTGCCAGCTCGTCGGGAGGCAGGGCAGAGACCCAGTACTTC.

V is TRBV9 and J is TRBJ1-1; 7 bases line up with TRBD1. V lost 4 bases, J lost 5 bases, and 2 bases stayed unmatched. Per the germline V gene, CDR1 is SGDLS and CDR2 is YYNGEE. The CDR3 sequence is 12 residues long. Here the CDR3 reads CASSPQGTEAFF. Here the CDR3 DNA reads TGTGCCAGCAGCCCACAGGGGACTGAAGCTTTCTTT.

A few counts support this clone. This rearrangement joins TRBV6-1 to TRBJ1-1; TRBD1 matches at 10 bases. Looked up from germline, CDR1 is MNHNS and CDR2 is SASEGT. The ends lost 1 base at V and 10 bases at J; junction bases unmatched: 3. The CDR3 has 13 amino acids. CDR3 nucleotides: TGTGCCAGCAGTGAAGGCTGGACAGGGGGAGCTTTCTTT. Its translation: CASSEGWTGGAFF.

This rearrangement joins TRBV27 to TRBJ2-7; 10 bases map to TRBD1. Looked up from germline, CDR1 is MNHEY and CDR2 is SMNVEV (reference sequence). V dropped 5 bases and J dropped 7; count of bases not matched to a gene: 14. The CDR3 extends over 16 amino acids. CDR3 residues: CASSPPTGGRGNEQYF. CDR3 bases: TGTGCCAGCAGTCCACCGACAGGGGGCAGGGGGAATGAGCAGTACTTC.

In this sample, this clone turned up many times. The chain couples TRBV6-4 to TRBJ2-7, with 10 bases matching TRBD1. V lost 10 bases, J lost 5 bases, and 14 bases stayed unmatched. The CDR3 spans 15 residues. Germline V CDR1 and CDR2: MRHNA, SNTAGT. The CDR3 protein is CATPQTGQGFHEQYF. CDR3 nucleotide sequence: TGTGCCACTCCACAGACGGGACAGGGGTTCCACGAGCAGTACTTC.

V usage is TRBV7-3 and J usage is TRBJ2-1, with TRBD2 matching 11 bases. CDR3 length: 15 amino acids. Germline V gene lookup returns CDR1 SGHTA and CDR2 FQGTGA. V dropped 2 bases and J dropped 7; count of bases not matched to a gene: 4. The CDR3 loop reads CASSLVAGGPNEQFF. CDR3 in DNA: TGTGCCAGCAGCTTAGTAGCGGGAGGGCCGAATGAGCAGTTCTTC. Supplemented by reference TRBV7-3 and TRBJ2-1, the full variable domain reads GAGVSQTPSNKVTEKGKYVELRCDPISGHTALYWYRQSLGQGPEFLIYFQGTGAADDSGLPNDRFFAVRPEGSVSTLKIQRTERGDSAVYLCASSLVAGGPNEQFFGPGTRLTVL.

CDR3 in amino acids: CASSAGQKVEYF. The CDR3 DNA reads as TGTGCCAGCAGCGCGGGACAGAAGGTTGAATATTTT. The chain joins TRBV7-9 to TRBJ2-3, with D maybe TRBD1 (7 bases). The V gene's germline CDR1 is SEHNR and CDR2 FQNEAQ (reference sequence). The CDR3 runs 12 residues. Trimming took 5 bases from V and 15 from J, leaving 18 bases between them.

CDR3 in amino acids: CASSPPGYNEQFF. The CDR3 DNA follows: TGTGCCAGCAGTCCCCCAGGTTACAATGAGCAGTTCTTC. The chain uses TRBV28 and TRBJ2-1; D uncertain. The ends were cut back, 5 bases at V and 4 bases at J, with 9 bases in the middle. Germline CDR1 reads MDHEN; CDR2 reads SYDVKM. The CDR3 loop spans 13 amino acids.

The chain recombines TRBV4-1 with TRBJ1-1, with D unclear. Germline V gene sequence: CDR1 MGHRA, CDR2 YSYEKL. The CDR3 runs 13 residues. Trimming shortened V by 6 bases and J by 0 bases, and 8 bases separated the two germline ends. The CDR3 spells CASRLALNTEAFF. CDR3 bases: TGCGCCAGCAGATTAGCCTTGAACACTGAAGCTTTCTTT.

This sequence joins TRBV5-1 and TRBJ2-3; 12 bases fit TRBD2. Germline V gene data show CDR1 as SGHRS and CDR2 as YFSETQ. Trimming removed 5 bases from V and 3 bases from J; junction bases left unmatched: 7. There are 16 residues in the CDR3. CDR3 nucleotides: TGCGCCAGCAGTTCGACTAGCGGGAGACGTACAGATACGCAGTATTTT. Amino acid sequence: CASSSTSGRRTDTQYF. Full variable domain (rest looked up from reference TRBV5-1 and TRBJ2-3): KAGVTQTPRYLIKTRGQQVTLSCSPISGHRSVSWYQQTPGQGLQFLFEYFSETQRNKGNFPGRFSGRQFSNSRSEMNVSTLELGDSALYLCASSSTSGRRTDTQYFGPGTRLTVL.

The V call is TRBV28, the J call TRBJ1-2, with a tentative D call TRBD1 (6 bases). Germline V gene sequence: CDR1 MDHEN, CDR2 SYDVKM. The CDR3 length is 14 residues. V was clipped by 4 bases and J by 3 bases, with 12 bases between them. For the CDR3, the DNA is TGTGCCAGCAGTTCCAAACAGGGACACTATGGCTACACCTTC. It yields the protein CASSSKQGHYGYTF.

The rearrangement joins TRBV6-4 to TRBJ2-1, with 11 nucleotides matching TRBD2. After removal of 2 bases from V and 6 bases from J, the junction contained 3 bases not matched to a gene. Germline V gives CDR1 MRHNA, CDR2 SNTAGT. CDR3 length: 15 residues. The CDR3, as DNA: TGTGCCAGCAGTGACGCTGGGACTAGCGGCAATGAGCAGTTCTTC. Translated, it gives CASSDAGTSGNEQFF.

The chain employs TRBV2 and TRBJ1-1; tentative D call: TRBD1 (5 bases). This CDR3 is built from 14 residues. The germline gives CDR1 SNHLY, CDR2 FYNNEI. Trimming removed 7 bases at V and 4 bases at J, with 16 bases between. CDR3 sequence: CASTIDQGGTEAFF. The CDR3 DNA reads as TGTGCCAGCACCATAGACCAGGGAGGCACTGAAGCTTTCTTT.

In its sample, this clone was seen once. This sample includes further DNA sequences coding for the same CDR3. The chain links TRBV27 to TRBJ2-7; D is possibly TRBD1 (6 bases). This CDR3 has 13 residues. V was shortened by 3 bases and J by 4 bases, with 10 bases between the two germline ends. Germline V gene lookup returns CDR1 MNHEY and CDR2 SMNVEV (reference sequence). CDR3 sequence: CASSLGRGYEQYF. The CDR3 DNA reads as TGTGCCAGCAGTTTGGGCAGGGGATACGAGCAGTACTTC.

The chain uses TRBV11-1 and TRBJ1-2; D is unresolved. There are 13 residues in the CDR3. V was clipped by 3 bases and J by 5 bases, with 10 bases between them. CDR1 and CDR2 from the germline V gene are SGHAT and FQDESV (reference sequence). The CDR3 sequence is CASSLGPEYGYTF. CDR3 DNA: TGTGCCAGCAGCTTGGGCCCGGAATATGGCTACACCTTC.

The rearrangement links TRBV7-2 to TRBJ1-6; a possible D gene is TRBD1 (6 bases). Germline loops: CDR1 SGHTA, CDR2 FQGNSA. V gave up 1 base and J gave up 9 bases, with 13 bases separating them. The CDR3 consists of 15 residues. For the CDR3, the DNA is TGTGCCAGCAGCTTAGGAGGGGGTCATAGTTCACCCCTCCACTTT. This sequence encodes CASSLGGGHSSPLHF.

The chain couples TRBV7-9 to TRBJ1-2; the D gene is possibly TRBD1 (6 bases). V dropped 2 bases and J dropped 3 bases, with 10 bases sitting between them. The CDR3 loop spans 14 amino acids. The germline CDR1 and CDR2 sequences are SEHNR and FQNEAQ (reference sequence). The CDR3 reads CASSLPGAHYGYTF. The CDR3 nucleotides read TGTGCCAGCAGCTTACCAGGGGCCCACTATGGCTACACCTTC. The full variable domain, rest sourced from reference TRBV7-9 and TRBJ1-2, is DTGVSQNPRHKITKRGQNVTFRCDPISEHNRLYWYRQTLGQGPEFLTYFQNEAQLEKSRLLSDRFSAERPKGSFSTLEIQRTEQGDSAMYLCASSLPGAHYGYTFGSGTRLTVV.

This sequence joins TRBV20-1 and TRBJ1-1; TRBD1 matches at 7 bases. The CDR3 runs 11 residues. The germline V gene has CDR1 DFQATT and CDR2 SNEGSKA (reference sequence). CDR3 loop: CRPAGGTEAFF. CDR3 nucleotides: TGCAGACCGGCAGGGGGCACTGAAGCTTTCTTT.